Only a few counts were recorded for the clone carrying this TCR beta chain. The V gene's germline CDR1 is SGHNT and CDR2 YENEEA. The CDR3 contains 17 residues. V was pared by 5 bases and J by 4 bases, with 6 bases of the junction left unmatched. The data belong to a study of T cell repertoires in cytomegalovirus infection. Study-level background: Public TCR beta signatures indicated both CMV infection and matching HLA type.

Via MiXCR, TCRdb re-called the reads, giving one row per CDR3 protein. The sample shows 350,000 to 500,000 distinct CDR3 sequences, around 32% of them seen only once. The rearrangement uses TRBV11-3 and TRBJ2-2, with 14 bases that match TRBD2. Sequenced material: PBMCs. The receptor was isolated from a human donor in good health (CMV status not recorded). Some clones in this sample may be carry-over from other donors' samples. The CDR3 DNA sequence: TGTGCCAGCAGCCGGGGGGGGACTAGCGGGGGCACCGGGGAGCTGTTTTTT. Its translation: CASSRGGTSGGTGELFF.